This T cell receptor (beta chain) was found in a study of T cells in Graves' hyperthyroidism and ophthalmopathy. With 2 bases removed from V and 5 bases from J, the gap between germline ends came to 21 bases. The length of the CDR3 is 17 residues. Germline V CDR1 and CDR2: MNHEY, SMNVEV (reference sequence). Amplified TCR beta CDR3 regions derived from RNA transcripts. The study used the HTBI primer set for a first-round RT-PCR of the TCR CDR3. TCRdb itself ran the multiplex PCR reads through MiXCR, one entry per CDR3 protein. The table includes over 700,000 distinct CDR3 sequences, 18% detected once. Study-wide results and caveats: From stable hyperthyroidism, ophthalmopathy was separated by a 13 V-J model.

Concerning this clonotype: What it binds is not known.

The study excluded patients with uncontrolled infection, other autoimmune disease, pregnancy or lactation. The blood sample was taken at first hyperthyroidism diagnosis, before any ophthalmopathy symptoms. This sample holds PBMCs from roughly 10 ml fresh peripheral blood. This TCR was sampled from a woman between 45 and 65 years old with Graves' hyperthyroidism that later progressed to Graves' ophthalmopathy. Sequencing was carried out using blood. The genes are TRBV27 and TRBJ1-2; the D gene is possibly TRBD1 (5 bases). The CDR3 region has the DNA TGTGCCAGCAGTTTAGGGGGGGTGGCAACGGGAGATTATGGCTACACCTTC. Translating gives CASSLGGVATGDYGYTF.